The rows below give T cell receptor beta chains drawn from one sample of a study of cytomegalovirus exposure and HLA in healthy donors. The data were produced by immunoSEQ multiplex PCR, yet TCRdb's version contains in-frame clones alone and is incomplete. The data contain roughly 92,000 clones, 70% to 80% of them singletons. The sample comprised PBMCs. The receptors were sampled from a woman between 50 and 59 years old in good health and CMV-seropositive. The CDR3 runs from the conserved cysteine through the conserved F or W. D genes are given only for firm matches. The size field is filled for only some rows; it gives once, few, many or a size class.

cdr3_nt cdr3_aa d_call clone_size j_call v_call
TGTGCCAGCCTCCTTCAGGGGGCAGGCAATCAGCCCCAGCATTTT CASLLQGAGNQPQHF TRBD1 once TRBJ1-5 TRBV5-4
TGCGCCAGCGGCTCCGGACAGGGAGGCTATGGCTACACCTTC CASGSGQGGYGYTF TRBD1 few TRBJ1-2 TRBV5-1
TGTGCCAGCAGAAACGGGGCTAGCGGGGGACAAGAGACCCAGTACTTC CASRNGASGGQETQYF TRBD2 . TRBJ2-5 TRBV6-6
TGTGCCAGCAGCCGGGACAGGGAGGACTATGGCTACACCTTC CASSRDREDYGYTF TRBD1 . TRBJ1-2 TRBV6-5
TGTGCCAGCAGCCTAGCGGGGGGTTACGAGCAGTACTTC CASSLAGGYEQYF TRBD2 . TRBJ2-7 TRBV27
TGCGCCAGCAGTCCGGGACAGGATGGCTACACCTTC CASSPGQDGYTF TRBD1 . TRBJ1-2 TRBV10-2
TGTGCCAGCAGTTATACATTAGGGGATGATGGTGAAGCTTTCTTT CASSYTLGDDGEAFF . . TRBJ1-1 TRBV6-5
TGTGCCAGCAGCAGGCGGGGGGCGGTCACAGATACGCAGTATTTT CASSRRGAVTDTQYF . . TRBJ2-3 TRBV21-1
TGCGCCAGCAGGCACCGGGGACTAGGAGGCGACACCGGGGAGCTGTTTTTT CASRHRGLGGDTGELFF TRBD2 few TRBJ2-2 TRBV5-1
TGTGCCAGCAGCCTTGGGGGGGACACTGAAGCTTTCTTT CASSLGGDTEAFF . . TRBJ1-1 TRBV27
TGCGCCAGCAGCTTGGCGACAGGGAGTGCAGATACGCAGTATTTT CASSLATGSADTQYF TRBD1 once TRBJ2-3 TRBV5-1
TGTGCCAGCAGTAGGACTCCGAGCTCCTACGAGCAGTACTTC CASSRTPSSYEQYF . . TRBJ2-7 TRBV2
TGTGCCACCGGGCCAGGGGGCGGTGGCTACACCTTC CATGPGGGGYTF TRBD1 . TRBJ1-2 TRBV19
TGTGCCAGCAGTCTCAGGGGGTGGACTGAAGCTTTCTTT CASSLRGWTEAFF TRBD1 . TRBJ1-1 TRBV25-1
TGTGCCAGCATCCAGGGGACCCAGTACTTC CASIQGTQYF . few TRBJ2-5 TRBV2
TGTGCCAGCAGCTTCCCGGGCCCGGCGAGGGACTATGGCTACACCTTC CASSFPGPARDYGYTF . once TRBJ1-2 TRBV7-9
TGTTCCAGCAGCCCTCCCCGGGGGGCTCTGGTCACTGAAGCTTTCTTT CSSSPPRGALVTEAFF . . TRBJ1-1 TRBV7-9
TGTGCCAGCAGTGAGACAGGGGGTAACACCGGGGAGCTGTTTTTT CASSETGGNTGELFF TRBD1 . TRBJ2-2 TRBV2
TGTGCCAGCAGGGGCCGGGGGAGTTCACCCCTCCACTTT CASRGRGSSPLHF . . TRBJ1-6 TRBV5-8